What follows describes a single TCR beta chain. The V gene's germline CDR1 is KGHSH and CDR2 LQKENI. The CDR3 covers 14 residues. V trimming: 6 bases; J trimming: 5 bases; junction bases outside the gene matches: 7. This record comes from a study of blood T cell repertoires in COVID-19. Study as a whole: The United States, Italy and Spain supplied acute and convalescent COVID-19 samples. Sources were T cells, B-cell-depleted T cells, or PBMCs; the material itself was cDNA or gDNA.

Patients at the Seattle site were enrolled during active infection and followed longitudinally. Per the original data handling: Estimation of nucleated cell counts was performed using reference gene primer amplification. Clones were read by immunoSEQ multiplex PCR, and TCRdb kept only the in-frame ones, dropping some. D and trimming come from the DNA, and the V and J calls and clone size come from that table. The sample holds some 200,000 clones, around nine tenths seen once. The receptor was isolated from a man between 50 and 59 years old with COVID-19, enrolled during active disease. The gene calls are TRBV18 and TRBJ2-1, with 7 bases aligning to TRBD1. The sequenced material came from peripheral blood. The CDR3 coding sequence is TGTGCCAGCTCCCGAGACAGGGAAGACAATGAGCAGTTCTTC. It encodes CASSRDREDNEQFF.